This paragraph reports one TCR beta chain. Its cognate antigen is unknown. This entry is derived from a study of blood T cells in healthy people across ages. Primers used in a second PCR of about 6 to 11 cycles were a sample-barcoded 5' primer and a J-beta primer mix. MiXCR was run by TCRdb on the 5' RACE reads, yielding one entry per CDR3 protein. The sample yields under 2 million distinct CDR3 sequences, roughly 32% seen once. Study-level points and caveats: Estimates based on one million T cells were treated as lower bounds. TCR beta diversity, measured per million T cells, fell in a roughly linear way with age. Donors of long life had a larger count of naive CD4+ cells and greater diversity than aged donors.

Every donor provided around 9.5 milliliters of peripheral blood. After removal of 0 bases from V and 9 bases from J, the junction contained 8 bases not matched to a gene. The CDR3 length is 15 residues. The sequencing sample was made of blood. The V gene is TRBV12-3 or TRBV12-4, the J gene TRBJ2-1, with 7 bases lining up with TRBD2. This receptor was identified in a woman in her 30s in good health. CDR3 residues: CASSLASGYVIEQFF. CDR3 bases: TGTGCCAGCAGTTTAGCTAGCGGGTATGTGATTGAGCAGTTCTTC.